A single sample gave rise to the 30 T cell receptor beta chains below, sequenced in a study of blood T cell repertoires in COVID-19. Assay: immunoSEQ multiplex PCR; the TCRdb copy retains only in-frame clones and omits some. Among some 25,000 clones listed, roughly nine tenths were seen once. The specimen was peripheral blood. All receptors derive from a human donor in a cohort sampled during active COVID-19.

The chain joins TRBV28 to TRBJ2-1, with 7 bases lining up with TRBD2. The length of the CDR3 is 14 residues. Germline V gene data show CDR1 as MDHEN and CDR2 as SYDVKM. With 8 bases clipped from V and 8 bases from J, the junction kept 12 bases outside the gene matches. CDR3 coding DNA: TGTGCCAGCCGGCTTTTGACGGGGGGTTATGAGCAGTTCTTC. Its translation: CASRLLTGGYEQFF. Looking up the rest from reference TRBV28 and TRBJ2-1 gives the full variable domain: DVKVTQSSRYLVKRTGEKVFLECVQDMDHENMFWYRQDPGLGLRLIYFSYDVKMKEKGDIPEGYSVSREKKERFSLILESASTNQTSMYLCASRLLTGGYEQFFGPGTRLTVL.

The CDR3 spells CASSQEVIQGAGYTF. CDR3 coding DNA: TGCGCCAGCAGCCAAGAAGTTATCCAGGGTGCTGGCTACACCTTC. The chain employs TRBV4-3 and TRBJ1-2; D is possibly TRBD1 (5 bases). Germline V gene lookup returns CDR1 LGHNA and CDR2 YSLEER. The CDR3 is 15 residues long. V shed 0 bases and J shed 7 bases, with 15 bases lying between them.

The CDR3 DNA reads TGTGCCAGCAGCCACAGGGTGTCCTACGAGCAGTACTTC. It codes for CASSHRVSYEQYF. The chain joins TRBV5-6 to TRBJ2-7; D is possibly TRBD1 (6 bases). Trimming shortened V by 4 bases and J by 1 base, and 9 bases separated the two germline ends. Germline CDR1 is SGHDT and CDR2 is YYEEEE. The CDR3 covers 13 residues. Together with reference TRBV5-6 and TRBJ2-7, the CDR3 gives the full variable domain: DAGVTQSPTHLIKTRGQQVTLRCSPKSGHDTVSWYQQALGQGPQFIFQYYEEEERQRGNFPDRFSGHQFPNYSSELNVNALLLGDSALYLCASSHRVSYEQYFGPGTRLTVT.

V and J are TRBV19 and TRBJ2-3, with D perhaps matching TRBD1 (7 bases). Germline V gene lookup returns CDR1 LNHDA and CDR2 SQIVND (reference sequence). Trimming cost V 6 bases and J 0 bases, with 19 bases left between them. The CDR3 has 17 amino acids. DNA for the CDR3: TGTGCCAGTAGCCCTGCGGGACAGACACCTAGCACAGATACGCAGTATTTT. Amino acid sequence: CASSPAGQTPSTDTQYF.

CDR3 sequence: CSVGGTANTEAFF. The CDR3 nucleotides are TGCAGCGTTGGAGGGACAGCGAACACTGAAGCTTTCTTT. V gene TRBV29-1 combines with J gene TRBJ1-1, with 7 nucleotides matching TRBD1. The CDR3 spans 13 residues. V was pared by 4 bases and J by 1 base, with 3 bases of the junction left unmatched. In germline, CDR1 is SQVTM, CDR2 ANQGSEA.

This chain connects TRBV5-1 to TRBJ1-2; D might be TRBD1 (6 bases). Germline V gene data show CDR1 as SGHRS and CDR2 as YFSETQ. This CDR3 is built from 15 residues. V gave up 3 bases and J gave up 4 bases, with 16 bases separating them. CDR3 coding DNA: TGCGCCAGCAGCTCAATTGCAGGGGCGAGCTATGGCTACACCTTC. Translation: CASSSIAGASYGYTF.

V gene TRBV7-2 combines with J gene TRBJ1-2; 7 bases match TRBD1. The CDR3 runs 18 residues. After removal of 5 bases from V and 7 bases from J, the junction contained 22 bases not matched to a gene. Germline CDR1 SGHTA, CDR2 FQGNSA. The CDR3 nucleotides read TGTGCCAGCAGCGGACGGGCAGGGGGACTCGGGGATGAAGCTGGCTACACCTTC. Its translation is CASSGRAGGLGDEAGYTF.

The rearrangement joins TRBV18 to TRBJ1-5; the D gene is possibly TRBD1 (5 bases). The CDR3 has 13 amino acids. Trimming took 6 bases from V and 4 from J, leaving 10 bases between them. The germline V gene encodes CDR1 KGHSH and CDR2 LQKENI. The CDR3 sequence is CASSSQGNQPQHF. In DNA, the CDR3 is TGTGCCAGCTCCTCGCAGGGAAATCAGCCCCAGCATTTT.

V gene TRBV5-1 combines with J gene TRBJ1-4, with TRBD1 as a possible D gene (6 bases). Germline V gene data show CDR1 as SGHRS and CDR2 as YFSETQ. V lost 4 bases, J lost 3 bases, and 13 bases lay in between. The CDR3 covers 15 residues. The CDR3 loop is CASSRTGSANEKLFF. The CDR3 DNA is TGCGCCAGCAGCCGAACAGGGTCGGCTAATGAAAAACTGTTTTTT.

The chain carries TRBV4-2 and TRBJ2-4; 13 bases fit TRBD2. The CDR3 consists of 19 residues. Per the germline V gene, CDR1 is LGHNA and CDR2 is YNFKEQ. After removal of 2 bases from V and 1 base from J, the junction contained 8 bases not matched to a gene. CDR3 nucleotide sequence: TGTGCCAGCAGCCAAATAGGGACTAGCGGGGATGGGGCCAAAAACATTCAGTACTTC. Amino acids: CASSQIGTSGDGAKNIQYF.

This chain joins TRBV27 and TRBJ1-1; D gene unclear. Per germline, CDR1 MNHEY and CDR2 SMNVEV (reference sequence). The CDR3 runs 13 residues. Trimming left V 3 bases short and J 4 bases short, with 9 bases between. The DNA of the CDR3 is TGTGCCAGCAGTTTCCTCCGGGGCACTGAAGCTTTCTTT. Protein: CASSFLRGTEAFF.

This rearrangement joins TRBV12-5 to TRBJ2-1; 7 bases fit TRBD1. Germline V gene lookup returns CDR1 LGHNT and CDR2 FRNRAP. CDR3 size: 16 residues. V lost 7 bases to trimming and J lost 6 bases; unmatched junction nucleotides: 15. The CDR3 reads CASEQEGAARSNEQFF. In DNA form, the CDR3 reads TGTGCTAGTGAACAAGAGGGGGCGGCTAGATCCAATGAGCAGTTCTTC.

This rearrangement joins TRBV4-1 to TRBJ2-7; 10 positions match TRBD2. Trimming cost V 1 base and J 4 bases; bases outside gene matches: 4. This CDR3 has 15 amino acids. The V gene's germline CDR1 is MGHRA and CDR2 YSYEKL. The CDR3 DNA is TGCGCCAGCAGCCAAGGGAGCGGGGGGGCTTACGAGCAGTACTTC. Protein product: CASSQGSGGAYEQYF.

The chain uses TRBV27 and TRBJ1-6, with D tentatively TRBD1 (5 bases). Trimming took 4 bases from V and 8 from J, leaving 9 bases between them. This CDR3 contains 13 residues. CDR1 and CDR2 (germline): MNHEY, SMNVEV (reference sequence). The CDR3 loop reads CASSSRGYSPLHF. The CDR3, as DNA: TGTGCCAGCAGTTCAAGGGGTTATTCACCCCTCCACTTT.

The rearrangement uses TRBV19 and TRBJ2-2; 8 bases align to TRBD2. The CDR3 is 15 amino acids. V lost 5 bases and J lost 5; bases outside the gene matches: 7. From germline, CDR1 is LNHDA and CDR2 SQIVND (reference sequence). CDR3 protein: CASSDRGGRTGELFF. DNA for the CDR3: TGTGCCAGTAGTGACCGGGGGGGGCGAACCGGGGAGCTGTTTTTT.

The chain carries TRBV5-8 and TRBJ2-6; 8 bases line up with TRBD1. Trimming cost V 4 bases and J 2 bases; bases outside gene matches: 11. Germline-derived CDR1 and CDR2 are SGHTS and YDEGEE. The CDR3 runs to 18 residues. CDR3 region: CASSGVTGVRTGANVLTF. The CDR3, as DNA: TGTGCCAGCAGCGGGGTGACAGGGGTCCGAACTGGGGCCAACGTCCTGACTTTC. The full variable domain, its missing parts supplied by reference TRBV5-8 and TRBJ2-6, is EAGVTQSPTHLIKTRGQQATLRCSPISGHTSVYWYQQALGLGLQFLLWYDEGEERNRGNFPPRFSGRQFPNYSSELNVNALELEDSALYLCASSGVTGVRTGANVLTFGAGSRLTVL.

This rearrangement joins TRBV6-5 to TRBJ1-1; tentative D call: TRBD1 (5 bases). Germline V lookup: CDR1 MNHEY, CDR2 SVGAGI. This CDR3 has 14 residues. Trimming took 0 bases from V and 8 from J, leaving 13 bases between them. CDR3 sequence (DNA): TGTGCCAGCAGTTACTCGGGGCCACTGAGAGAAGCTTTCTTT. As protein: CASSYSGPLREAFF.

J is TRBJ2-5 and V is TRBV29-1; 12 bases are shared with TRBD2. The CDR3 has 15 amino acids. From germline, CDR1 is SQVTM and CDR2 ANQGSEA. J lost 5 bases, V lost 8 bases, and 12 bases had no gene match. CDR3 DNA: TGCAGCCCCGAGGCCCTAGCGGGGGGGCCGGAGACCCAGTACTTC. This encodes CSPEALAGGPETQYF.

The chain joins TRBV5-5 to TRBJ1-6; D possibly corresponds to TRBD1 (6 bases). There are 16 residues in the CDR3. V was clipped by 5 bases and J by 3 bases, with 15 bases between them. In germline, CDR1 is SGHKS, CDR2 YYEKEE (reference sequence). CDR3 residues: CASSRLLDSYNSPLHF. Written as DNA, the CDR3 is TGTGCCAGCAGTAGATTATTGGACAGCTATAATTCACCCCTCCACTTT. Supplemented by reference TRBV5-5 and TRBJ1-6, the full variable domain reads DAGVTQSPTHLIKTRGQQVTLRCSPISGHKSVSWYQQVLGQGPQFIFQYYEKEERGRGNFPDRFSARQFPNYSSELNVNALLLGDSALYLCASSRLLDSYNSPLHFGNGTRLTVT.

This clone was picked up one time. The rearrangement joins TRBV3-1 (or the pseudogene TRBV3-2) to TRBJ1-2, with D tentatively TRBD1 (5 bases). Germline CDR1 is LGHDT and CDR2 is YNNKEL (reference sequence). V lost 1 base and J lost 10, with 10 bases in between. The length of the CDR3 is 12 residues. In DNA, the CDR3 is TGTGCCAGCAGCCAAGGGTACAGGCACTACACCTTC. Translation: CASSQGYRHYTF.

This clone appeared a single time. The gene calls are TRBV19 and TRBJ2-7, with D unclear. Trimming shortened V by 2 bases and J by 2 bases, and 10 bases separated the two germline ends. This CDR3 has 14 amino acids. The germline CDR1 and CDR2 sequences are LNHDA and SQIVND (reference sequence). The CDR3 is CASSIIGSAYEQYF. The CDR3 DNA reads TGTGCCAGTAGTATAATCGGGTCGGCCTACGAGCAGTACTTC. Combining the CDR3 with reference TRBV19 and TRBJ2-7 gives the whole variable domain DGGITQSPKYLFRKEGQNVTLSCEQNLNHDAMYWYRQDPGQGLRLIYYSQIVNDFQKGDIAEGYSVSREKKESFPLTVTSAQKNPTAFYLCASSIIGSAYEQYFGPGTRLTVT.

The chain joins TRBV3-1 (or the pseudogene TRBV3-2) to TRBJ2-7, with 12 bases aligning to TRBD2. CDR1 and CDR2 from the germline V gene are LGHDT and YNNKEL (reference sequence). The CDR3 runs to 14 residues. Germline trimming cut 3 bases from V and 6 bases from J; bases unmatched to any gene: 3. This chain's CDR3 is CASSQTSGGFEQYF. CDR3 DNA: TGTGCCAGCAGCCAGACTAGCGGGGGTTTCGAGCAGTACTTC.

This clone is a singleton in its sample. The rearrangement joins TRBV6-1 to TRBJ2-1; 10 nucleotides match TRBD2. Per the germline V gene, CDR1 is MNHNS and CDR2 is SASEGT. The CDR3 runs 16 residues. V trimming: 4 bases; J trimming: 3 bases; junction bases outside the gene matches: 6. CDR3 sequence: CASSVLGLADYNEQFF. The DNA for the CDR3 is TGTGCCAGCAGTGTCCTCGGACTAGCGGACTACAATGAGCAGTTCTTC.

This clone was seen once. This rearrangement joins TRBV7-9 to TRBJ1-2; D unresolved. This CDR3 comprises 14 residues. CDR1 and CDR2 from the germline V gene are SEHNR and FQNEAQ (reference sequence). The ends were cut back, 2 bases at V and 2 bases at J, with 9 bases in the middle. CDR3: CASSLLDRNYGYTF. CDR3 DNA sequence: TGTGCCAGCAGCTTATTAGATCGAAACTATGGCTACACCTTC.

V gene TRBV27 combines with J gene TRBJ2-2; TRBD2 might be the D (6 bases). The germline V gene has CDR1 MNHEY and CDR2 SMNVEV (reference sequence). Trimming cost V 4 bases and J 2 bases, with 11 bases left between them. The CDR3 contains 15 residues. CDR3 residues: CASSSRTTNTGELFF. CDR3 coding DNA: TGTGCCAGCAGTTCACGGACTACCAACACCGGGGAGCTGTTTTTT.

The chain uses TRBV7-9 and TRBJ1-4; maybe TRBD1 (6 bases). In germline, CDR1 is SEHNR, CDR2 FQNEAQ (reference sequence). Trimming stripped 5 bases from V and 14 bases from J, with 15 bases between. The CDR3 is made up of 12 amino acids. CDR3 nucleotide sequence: TGTGCCAGCAGCCAGGACAGTTTTGAGCTGTTTTTT. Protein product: CASSQDSFELFF. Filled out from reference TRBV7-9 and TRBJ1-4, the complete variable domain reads DTGVSQNPRHKITKRGQNVTFRCDPISEHNRLYWYRQTLGQGPEFLTYFQNEAQLEKSRLLSDRFSAERPKGSFSTLEIQRTEQGDSAMYLCASSQDSFELFFGSGTQLSVL.

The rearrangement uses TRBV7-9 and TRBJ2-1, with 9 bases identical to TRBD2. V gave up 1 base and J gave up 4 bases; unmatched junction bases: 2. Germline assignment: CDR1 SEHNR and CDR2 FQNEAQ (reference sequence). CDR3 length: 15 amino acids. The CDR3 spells CASSLELAGYNEQFF. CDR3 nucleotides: TGTGCCAGCAGCTTAGAACTAGCGGGTTACAATGAGCAGTTCTTC.

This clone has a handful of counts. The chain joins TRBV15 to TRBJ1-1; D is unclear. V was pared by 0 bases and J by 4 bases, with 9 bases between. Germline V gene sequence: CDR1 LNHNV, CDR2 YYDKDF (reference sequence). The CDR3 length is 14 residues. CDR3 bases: TGTGCCACCAGCAGAGATACGGCGGGCACTGAAGCTTTCTTT. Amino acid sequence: CATSRDTAGTEAFF.

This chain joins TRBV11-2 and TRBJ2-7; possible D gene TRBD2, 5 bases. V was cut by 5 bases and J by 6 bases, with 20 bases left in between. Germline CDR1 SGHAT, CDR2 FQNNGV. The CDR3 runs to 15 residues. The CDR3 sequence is CASSHTRTLGGEQYF. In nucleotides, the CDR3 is TGTGCCAGCAGCCATACACGGACCCTAGGAGGCGAGCAGTACTTC.

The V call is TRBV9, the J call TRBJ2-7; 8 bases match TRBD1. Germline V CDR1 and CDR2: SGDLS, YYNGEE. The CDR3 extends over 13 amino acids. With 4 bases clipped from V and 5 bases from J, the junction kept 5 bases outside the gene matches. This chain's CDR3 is CASSRTGNHEQYF. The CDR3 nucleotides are TGTGCCAGCAGCAGGACAGGGAACCACGAGCAGTACTTC.